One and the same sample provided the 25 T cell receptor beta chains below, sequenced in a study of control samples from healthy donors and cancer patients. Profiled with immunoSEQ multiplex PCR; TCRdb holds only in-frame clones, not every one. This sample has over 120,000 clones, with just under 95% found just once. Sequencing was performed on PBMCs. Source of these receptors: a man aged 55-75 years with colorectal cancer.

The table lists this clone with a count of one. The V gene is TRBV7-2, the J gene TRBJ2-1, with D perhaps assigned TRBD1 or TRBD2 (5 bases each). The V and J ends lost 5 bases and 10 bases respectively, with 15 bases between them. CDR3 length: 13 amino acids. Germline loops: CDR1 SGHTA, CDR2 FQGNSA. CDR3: CASSNGATREQFF. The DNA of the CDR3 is TGTGCCAGCAGCAACGGGGCAACACGGGAGCAGTTCTTC.

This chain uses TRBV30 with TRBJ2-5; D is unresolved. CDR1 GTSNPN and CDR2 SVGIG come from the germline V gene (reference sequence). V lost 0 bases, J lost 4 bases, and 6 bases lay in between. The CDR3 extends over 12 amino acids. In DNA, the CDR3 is TGTGCCTGGAGTGTACGCGGAGAGACCCAGTACTTC. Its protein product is CAWSVRGETQYF.

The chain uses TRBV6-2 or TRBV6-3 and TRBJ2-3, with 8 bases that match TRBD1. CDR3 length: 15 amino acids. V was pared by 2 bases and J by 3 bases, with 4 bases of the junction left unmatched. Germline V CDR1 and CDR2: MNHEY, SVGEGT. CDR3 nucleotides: TGTGCCAGCAGTTACCCCGGACAGGGAACAGATACGCAGTATTTT. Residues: CASSYPGQGTDTQYF.

The CDR3 DNA is TGTGCCACCAGCGGGACATTCAATCAGCCCCAGCATTTT. It translates to CATSGTFNQPQHF. The chain joins TRBV6-5 to TRBJ1-5; perhaps TRBD1 as D (6 bases). The CDR3 is 13 amino acids. Germline lookup yields CDR1 MNHEY and CDR2 SVGAGI. Trimming stripped 10 bases from V and 3 bases from J, with 13 bases between.

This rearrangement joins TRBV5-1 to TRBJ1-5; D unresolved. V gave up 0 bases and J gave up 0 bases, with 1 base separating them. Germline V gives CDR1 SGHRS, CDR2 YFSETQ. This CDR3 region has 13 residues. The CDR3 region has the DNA TGCGCCAGCAGCTTGGATAGCAATCAGCCCCAGCATTTT. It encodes CASSLDSNQPQHF. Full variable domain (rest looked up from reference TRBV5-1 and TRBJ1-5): KAGVTQTPRYLIKTRGQQVTLSCSPISGHRSVSWYQQTPGQGLQFLFEYFSETQRNKGNFPGRFSGRQFSNSRSEMNVSTLELGDSALYLCASSLDSNQPQHFGDGTRLSIL.

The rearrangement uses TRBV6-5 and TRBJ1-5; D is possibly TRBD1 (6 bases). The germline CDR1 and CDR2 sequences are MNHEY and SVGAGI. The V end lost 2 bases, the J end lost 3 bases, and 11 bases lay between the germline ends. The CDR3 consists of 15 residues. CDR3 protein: CASSYTGLDNQPQHF. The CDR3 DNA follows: TGTGCCAGCAGTTACACAGGGCTGGACAATCAGCCCCAGCATTTT.

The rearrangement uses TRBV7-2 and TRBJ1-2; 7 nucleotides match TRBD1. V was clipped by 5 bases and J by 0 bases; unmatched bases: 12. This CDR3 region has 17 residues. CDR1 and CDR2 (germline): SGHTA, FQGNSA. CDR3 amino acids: CASSTLGDSPTNYGYTF. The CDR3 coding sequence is TGTGCCAGCAGCACTCTAGGGGACAGTCCCACTAACTATGGCTACACCTTC.

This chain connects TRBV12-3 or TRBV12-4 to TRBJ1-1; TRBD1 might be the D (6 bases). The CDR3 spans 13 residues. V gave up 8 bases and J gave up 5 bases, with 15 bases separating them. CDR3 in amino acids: CASHLQGRTEAFF. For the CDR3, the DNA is TGTGCCAGCCATTTGCAGGGGAGGACTGAAGCTTTCTTT.

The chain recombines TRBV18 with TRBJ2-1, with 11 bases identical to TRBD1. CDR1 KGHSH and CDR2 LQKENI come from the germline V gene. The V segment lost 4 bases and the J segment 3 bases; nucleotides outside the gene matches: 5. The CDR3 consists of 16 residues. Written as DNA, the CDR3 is TGTGCCAGCTCACGCACCGGGACAGGGGGCTACAATGAGCAGTTCTTC. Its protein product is CASSRTGTGGYNEQFF.

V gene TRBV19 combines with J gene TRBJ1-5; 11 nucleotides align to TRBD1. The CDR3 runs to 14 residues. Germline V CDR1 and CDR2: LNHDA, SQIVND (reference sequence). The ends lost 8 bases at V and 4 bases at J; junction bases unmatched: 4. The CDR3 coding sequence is TGTGCCAGTTGGACAGGGGGCGTTAATCAGCCCCAGCATTTT. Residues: CASWTGGVNQPQHF. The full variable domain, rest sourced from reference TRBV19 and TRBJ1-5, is DGGITQSPKYLFRKEGQNVTLSCEQNLNHDAMYWYRQDPGQGLRLIYYSQIVNDFQKGDIAEGYSVSREKKESFPLTVTSAQKNPTAFYLCASWTGGVNQPQHFGDGTRLSIL.

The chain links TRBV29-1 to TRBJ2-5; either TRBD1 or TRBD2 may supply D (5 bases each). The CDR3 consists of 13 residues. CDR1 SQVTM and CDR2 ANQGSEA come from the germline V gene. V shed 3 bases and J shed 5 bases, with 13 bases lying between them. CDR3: CSVDPGRSETQYF. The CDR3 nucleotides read TGCAGCGTTGATCCGGGGCGTTCGGAGACCCAGTACTTC.

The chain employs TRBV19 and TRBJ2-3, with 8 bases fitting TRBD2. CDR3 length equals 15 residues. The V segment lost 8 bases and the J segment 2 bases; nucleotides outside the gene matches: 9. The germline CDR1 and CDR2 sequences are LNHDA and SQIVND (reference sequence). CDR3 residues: CASALAGLNTDTQYF. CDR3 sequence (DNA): TGTGCCAGTGCTCTAGCGGGTCTCAACACAGATACGCAGTATTTT.

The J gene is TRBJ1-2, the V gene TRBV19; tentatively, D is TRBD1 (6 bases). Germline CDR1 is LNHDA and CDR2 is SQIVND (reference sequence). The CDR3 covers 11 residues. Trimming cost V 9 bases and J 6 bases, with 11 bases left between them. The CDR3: CASRGPNGYTF. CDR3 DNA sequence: TGTGCCAGCAGGGGCCCAAATGGCTACACCTTC. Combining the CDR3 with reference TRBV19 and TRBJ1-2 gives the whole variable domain DGGITQSPKYLFRKEGQNVTLSCEQNLNHDAMYWYRQDPGQGLRLIYYSQIVNDFQKGDIAEGYSVSREKKESFPLTVTSAQKNPTAFYLCASRGPNGYTFGSGTRLTVV.

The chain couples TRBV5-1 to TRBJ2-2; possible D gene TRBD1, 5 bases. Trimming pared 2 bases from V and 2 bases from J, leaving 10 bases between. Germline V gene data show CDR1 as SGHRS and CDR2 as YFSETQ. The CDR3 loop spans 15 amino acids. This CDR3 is CASSLRQRNTGELFF. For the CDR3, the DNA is TGCGCCAGCAGCTTAAGACAGAGAAACACCGGGGAGCTGTTTTTT.

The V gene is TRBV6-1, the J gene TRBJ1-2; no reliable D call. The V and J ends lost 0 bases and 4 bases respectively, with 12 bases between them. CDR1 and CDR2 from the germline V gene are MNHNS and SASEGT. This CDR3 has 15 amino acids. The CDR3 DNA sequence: TGTGCCAGCAGTGAAGCGGGTCAGTTCCTCTATGGCTACACCTTC. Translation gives CASSEAGQFLYGYTF.

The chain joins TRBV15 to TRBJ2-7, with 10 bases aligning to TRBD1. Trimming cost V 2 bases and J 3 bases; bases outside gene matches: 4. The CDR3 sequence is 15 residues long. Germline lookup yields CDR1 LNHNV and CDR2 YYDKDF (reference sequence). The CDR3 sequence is CATSRPGQGNYEQYF. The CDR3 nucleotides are TGTGCCACCAGCAGACCGGGACAGGGGAACTACGAGCAGTACTTC.

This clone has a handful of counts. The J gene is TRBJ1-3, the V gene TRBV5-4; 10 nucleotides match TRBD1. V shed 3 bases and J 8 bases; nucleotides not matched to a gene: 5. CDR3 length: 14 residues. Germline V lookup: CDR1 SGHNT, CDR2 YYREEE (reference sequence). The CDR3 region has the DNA TGTGCCAGCAGCTACCGGGACAGGGGTGACACCATATATTTT. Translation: CASSYRDRGDTIYF. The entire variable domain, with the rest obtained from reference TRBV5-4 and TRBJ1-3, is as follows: ETGVTQSPTHLIKTRGQQVTLRCSSQSGHNTVSWYQQALGQGPQFIFQYYREEENGRGNFPPRFSGLQFPNYSSELNVNALELDDSALYLCASSYRDRGDTIYFGEGSWLTVV.

The CDR3 here is CATSRTSGGTQYF. The CDR3 DNA reads as TGTGCCACCAGTCGTACTAGCGGGGGGACGCAGTATTTT. The V call is TRBV24-1, the J call TRBJ2-3; 12 bases match TRBD2. Germline-derived CDR1 and CDR2 are KGHDR and SFDVKD. With V trimmed by 6 bases and J by 9 bases, 3 bases remained unmatched. The CDR3 extends over 13 amino acids.

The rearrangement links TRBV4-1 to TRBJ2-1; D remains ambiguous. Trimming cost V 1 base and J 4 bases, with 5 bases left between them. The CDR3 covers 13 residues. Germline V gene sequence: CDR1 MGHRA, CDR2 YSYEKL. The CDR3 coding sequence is TGCGCCAGCAGCCAAGGCCAGTACAATGAGCAGTTCTTC. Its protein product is CASSQGQYNEQFF.

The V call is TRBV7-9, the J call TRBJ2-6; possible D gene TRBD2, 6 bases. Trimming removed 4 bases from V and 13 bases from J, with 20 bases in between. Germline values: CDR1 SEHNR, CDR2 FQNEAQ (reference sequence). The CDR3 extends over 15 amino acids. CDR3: CASSSRDPRYEVLTF. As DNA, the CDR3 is TGTGCCAGCAGCTCGCGGGACCCCAGGTATGAGGTCCTGACTTTC.

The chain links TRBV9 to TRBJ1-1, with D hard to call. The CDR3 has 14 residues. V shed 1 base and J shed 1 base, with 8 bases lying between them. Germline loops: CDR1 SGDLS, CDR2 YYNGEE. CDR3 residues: CASSVRPGNTEAFF. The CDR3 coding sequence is TGTGCCAGCAGCGTAAGACCAGGGAACACTGAAGCTTTCTTT.

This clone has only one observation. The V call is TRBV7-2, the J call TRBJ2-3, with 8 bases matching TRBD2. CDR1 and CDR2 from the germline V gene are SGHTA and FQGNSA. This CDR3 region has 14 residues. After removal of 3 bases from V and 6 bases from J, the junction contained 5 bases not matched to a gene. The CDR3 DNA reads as TGTGCCAGCAGCTTCGGGGGGGGCGCGGATACGCAGTATTTT. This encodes CASSFGGGADTQYF.

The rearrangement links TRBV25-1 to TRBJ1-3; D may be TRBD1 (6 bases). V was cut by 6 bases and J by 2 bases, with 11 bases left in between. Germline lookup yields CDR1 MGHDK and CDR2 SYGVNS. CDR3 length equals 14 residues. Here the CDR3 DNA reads TGTGCCAGCAGCCGGGGGGCTGCTGGAAACACCATATATTTT. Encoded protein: CASSRGAAGNTIYF. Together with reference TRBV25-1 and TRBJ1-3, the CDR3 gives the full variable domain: EADIYQTPRYLVIGTGKKITLECSQTMGHDKMYWYQQDPGMELHLIHYSYGVNSTEKGDLSSESTVSRIRTEHFPLTLESARPSHTSQYLCASSRGAAGNTIYFGEGSWLTVV.

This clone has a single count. In DNA, the CDR3 is TGTGCCAGCAGCGGAGGCGGGGAGACCCAGTACTTC. It yields the protein CASSGGGETQYF. The chain couples TRBV7-8 to TRBJ2-5; TRBD2 might be the D (5 bases). From germline, CDR1 is SGHVS and CDR2 FQNEAQ. Trimming shortened V by 5 bases and J by 5 bases, and 9 bases separated the two germline ends. The CDR3 loop spans 12 amino acids.

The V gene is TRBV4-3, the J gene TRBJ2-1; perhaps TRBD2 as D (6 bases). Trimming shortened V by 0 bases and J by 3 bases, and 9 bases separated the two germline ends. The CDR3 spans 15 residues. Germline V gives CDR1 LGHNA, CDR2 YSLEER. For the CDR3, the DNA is TGCGCCAGCAGCCAAGATTGGAGGGTCTACAATGAGCAGTTCTTC. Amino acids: CASSQDWRVYNEQFF.